The rows below give T cell receptor beta chains drawn from one sample of a study of T cell repertoires in cytomegalovirus infection. TCRdb called the reads again in MiXCR, with one record for every CDR3 protein. Of roughly 310,000 distinct CDR3 sequences detected, under 20% appear once; the ten largest clones hold 12%. The specimen was PBMCs. The origin of the receptors is a human donor in good health (CMV status not recorded). Some clones in this sample may be carry-over from other donors' samples. CDR3s include the opening cysteine and the closing phenylalanine or tryptophan. D genes are given only for firm matches. Part of the rows lack a size; the others show once, few, many or a class for expanded clones.

size: .
J: TRBJ2-5
D: .
V: TRBV10-3
DNA: TGTGCCATCAGGACAGCGCCGGGAGAGACCCAGTACTTC
CDR3: CAIRTAPGETQYF

size: many
J: TRBJ1-2
D: .
V: TRBV7-6
DNA: TGTGCCAGCAGCTCAAGTCTGAACTATGGCTACACCTTC
CDR3: CASSSSLNYGYTF

size: .
J: TRBJ1-2
D: TRBD1
V: TRBV4-2
DNA: TGTGCCAGCAGCCAATCGGACAGGGAAAATGGCTACACCTTC
CDR3: CASSQSDRENGYTF

size: few
J: TRBJ1-5
D: TRBD1
V: TRBV15
DNA: TGTGCCACCAGCAGAGTAGGGACAGGGGCCGGAAATCAGCCCCAGCATTTT
CDR3: CATSRVGTGAGNQPQHF

size: few
J: TRBJ1-1
D: TRBD1
V: TRBV7-9
DNA: TGTGCCAGCAGCATTTATCCGACAGGGGGATTTACTGAAGCTTTCTTT
CDR3: CASSIYPTGGFTEAFF

size: few
J: TRBJ1-5
D: .
V: TRBV19
DNA: TGTGCCAGTACCCAGACCTGGAGGGTTGAACAGCCCCAGCATTTT
CDR3: CASTQTWRVEQPQHF

size: many
J: TRBJ2-2
D: TRBD1
V: TRBV28
DNA: TGTGCCGGGGACAGTGGCACCGGGGAGCTGTTTTTT
CDR3: CAGDSGTGELFF

size: .
J: TRBJ1-1
D: .
V: TRBV20-1
DNA: TGCAGTGCTAGAGGGGGGTTAAGATCGGGTGCTTTCTTT
CDR3: CSARGGLRSGAFF

size: many
J: TRBJ1-5
D: .
V: TRBV7-2
DNA: TGTGCCAGCAGCTTAGAACAATTCGGTAATCAGCCCCAGCATTTT
CDR3: CASSLEQFGNQPQHF

size: few
J: TRBJ1-2
D: .
V: TRBV19
DNA: TGTGCCAGTACGTACGTGGGTGGCTATGGCTACACCTTC
CDR3: CASTYVGGYGYTF

size: .
J: TRBJ2-7
D: .
V: TRBV7-8
DNA: TGTGCCAGCAGTAGGGACATGACCTACGAGCAGTACTTC
CDR3: CASSRDMTYEQYF

size: many
J: TRBJ2-7
D: .
V: TRBV7-2
DNA: TGTGCCAGCAGGGCATACGCCCAATCGGTGTACGAGCAGTACTTC
CDR3: CASRAYAQSVYEQYF

size: .
J: TRBJ1-2
D: .
V: TRBV28
DNA: TGTGCCAGCAGTCCATATTACTATGGCTACACCTTC
CDR3: CASSPYYYGYTF

size: medium-sized
J: TRBJ1-6
D: .
V: TRBV5-5
DNA: TGTGCCAGCAGTGCAGGGTTAGGATCACCCCTCCACTTT
CDR3: CASSAGLGSPLHF

size: .
J: TRBJ2-2
D: TRBD2
V: TRBV28
DNA: TGTGCCAGCAGTTCTTTCGGGACTAGCGTTCCCGGGGAGCTGTTTTTT
CDR3: CASSSFGTSVPGELFF

size: .
J: TRBJ2-1
D: TRBD2
V: TRBV20-1
DNA: TGCAGTGCAACTAGCGGGGGCGGTTACAATGAGCAGTTCTTC
CDR3: CSATSGGGYNEQFF

size: few
J: TRBJ2-1
D: TRBD2
V: TRBV7-2
DNA: TGTGCCAGCAGCTTTCGCGGGGGGGGGGCCTCTAGGAGTGAGCAGTTCTTC
CDR3: CASSFRGGGASRSEQFF

size: few
J: TRBJ2-2
D: .
V: TRBV6-2/TRBV6-3
DNA: TGTGCCAGCAGCGACAACACCGGGGAGCTGTTTTTT
CDR3: CASSDNTGELFF

size: .
J: TRBJ2-3
D: TRBD2
V: TRBV2
DNA: TGTGCCAGCAGACTTAGACTAGCGGCTAGCACAGATACGCAGTATTTT
CDR3: CASRLRLAASTDTQYF

size: many
J: TRBJ2-1
D: TRBD1
V: TRBV7-6
DNA: TGTGCCAGCAGCCCACAGGGACAGGGGGCCTACAATGAGCAGTTCTTC
CDR3: CASSPQGQGAYNEQFF

size: .
J: TRBJ1-6
D: TRBD1
V: TRBV6-5
DNA: TGTGCCAGCAGTTACTCGTGGGACAGGAGAAATTCACCCCTCCACTTT
CDR3: CASSYSWDRRNSPLHF

size: many
J: TRBJ2-3
D: TRBD1
V: TRBV12-3/TRBV12-4
DNA: TGTGCCAGCAGTTTAGGGGGGACAGGGGGCCGTACGCAGTATTTT
CDR3: CASSLGGTGGRTQYF

size: many
J: TRBJ1-4
D: TRBD1
V: TRBV10-3
DNA: TGTGCCATCAGTCCGGGACAGGCTGAAAAACTGTTTTTT
CDR3: CAISPGQAEKLFF

size: few
J: TRBJ1-1
D: .
V: TRBV9
DNA: TGTGCCAGCAGCGTAGGGGGCCGCCGGAGTATGAACACTGAAGCTTTCTTT
CDR3: CASSVGGRRSMNTEAFF

size: .
J: TRBJ1-5
D: .
V: TRBV2
DNA: TGTGCCAGCAGTGACAGCCTATATAGCAATCAGCCCCAGCATTTT
CDR3: CASSDSLYSNQPQHF

size: few
J: TRBJ1-2
D: TRBD1
V: TRBV28
DNA: TGTGCCAGCAGTCTTGCTGGGACAGGGTTCGGCTACACCTTC
CDR3: CASSLAGTGFGYTF

size: few
J: TRBJ1-2
D: TRBD1
V: TRBV4-1
DNA: TGCGCCAGCAGCCAAGGCGGACAGGCTCTCTATGGCTACACCTTC
CDR3: CASSQGGQALYGYTF

size: many
J: TRBJ2-5
D: TRBD1
V: TRBV12-3/TRBV12-4
DNA: TGTGCCAGCAGCCTCCCAAGAAGGGGGCGATGGGAGACCCAGTACTTC
CDR3: CASSLPRRGRWETQYF

size: few
J: TRBJ1-1
D: TRBD1
V: TRBV20-1
DNA: TGCAGTGTCCCAGGGACAGGGTTGAACACTGAAGCTTTCTTT
CDR3: CSVPGTGLNTEAFF

size: .
J: TRBJ1-5
D: TRBD1
V: TRBV20-1
DNA: TGCAGTGGTGAGGCAGGGGGCTCGAATCAGCCCCAGCATTTT
CDR3: CSGEAGGSNQPQHF

size: many
J: TRBJ2-7
D: TRBD1
V: TRBV7-2
DNA: TGTGCCAGCAGCTCCGGGGGGGGGACAGGGGGCCGCGAGCAGTACTTC
CDR3: CASSSGGGTGGREQYF

size: few
J: TRBJ2-7
D: .
V: TRBV15
DNA: TGTGCCACCAGCAGAAGGGACGGCTCCTACGAGCAGTACTTC
CDR3: CATSRRDGSYEQYF

size: .
J: TRBJ1-2
D: TRBD1
V: TRBV4-3
DNA: TGCGCCAGCAGCCAAGATCTCCAGGGGGGATTGGCGGACACCTTC
CDR3: CASSQDLQGGLADTF

size: few
J: TRBJ2-3
D: TRBD2
V: TRBV4-1
DNA: TGCGCCAGCAGCCAAGTACTAGCGGGGATACGCACAGATACGCAGTATTTT
CDR3: CASSQVLAGIRTDTQYF

size: few
J: TRBJ2-1
D: TRBD2
V: TRBV4-3
DNA: TGCGCCAGCAGCTGGGAGCGGGGGGCCACTCTCTCCTACAATGAGCAGTTCTTC
CDR3: CASSWERGATLSYNEQFF

size: .
J: TRBJ2-1
D: TRBD2
V: TRBV5-1
DNA: TGCGCCAGCAGCTTGGTACCAGCGGGGGAAATCTACAATGAGCAGTTCTTC
CDR3: CASSLVPAGEIYNEQFF

size: .
J: TRBJ1-2
D: .
V: TRBV7-2
DNA: TGTGCCAGCAGCTTTACGTCCGGGGCAAGTTATGGCTACACCTTC
CDR3: CASSFTSGASYGYTF

size: many
J: TRBJ2-1
D: .
V: TRBV7-2
DNA: TGTGCCAGCAGCTTAGGTTTGGGTGCTGGTGAGCAGTTCTTC
CDR3: CASSLGLGAGEQFF

size: many
J: TRBJ1-2
D: .
V: TRBV7-2
DNA: TGTGCCAGCAGCACCTATACCACTGGGCATGGCTACACCTTC
CDR3: CASSTYTTGHGYTF

size: .
J: TRBJ2-7
D: TRBD1
V: TRBV6-1
DNA: TGTGCCAGCAGTGAAGACAGGGGATTTTTCTCCTACGAGCAGTACTTC
CDR3: CASSEDRGFFSYEQYF

size: few
J: TRBJ2-7
D: .
V: TRBV6-1
DNA: TGTGCCAGCAGACGAAACTACGAGCAGTACTTC
CDR3: CASRRNYEQYF

size: few
J: TRBJ2-2
D: TRBD2
V: TRBV7-8
DNA: TGTGCCAGCAGCGCCACTAGCGGGGGGACCGGGGAGCTGTTTTTT
CDR3: CASSATSGGTGELFF

size: many
J: TRBJ2-2
D: .
V: TRBV6-5
DNA: TGTGCCAGCAGTTACTCTTACAGCCCCTCGACCGGGGAGCTGTTTTTT
CDR3: CASSYSYSPSTGELFF

size: .
J: TRBJ1-5
D: TRBD1
V: TRBV4-1
DNA: TGCGCCAGCAGCCAAGGACAGGGAAATCAGCCCCAGCATTTT
CDR3: CASSQGQGNQPQHF

size: .
J: TRBJ2-2
D: TRBD2
V: TRBV10-3
DNA: TGTGCCATCAGCGCCGTGGAGCGGGGGGACACCGGGGAGCTGTTTTTT
CDR3: CAISAVERGDTGELFF

size: many
J: TRBJ2-1
D: .
V: TRBV7-6
DNA: TGTGCCAGCAGCTTTGGGGGGAGATCCTACAATGAGCAGTTCTTC
CDR3: CASSFGGRSYNEQFF

size: few
J: TRBJ2-3
D: TRBD1
V: TRBV12-5
DNA: TGTGCTAGTGGCCCGAGACAGGGGAAACGAGATACGCAGTATTTT
CDR3: CASGPRQGKRDTQYF

size: few
J: TRBJ2-7
D: .
V: TRBV6-2/TRBV6-3
DNA: TGTGCCAGCCGTCACATCTCCTACGAGCAGTACTTC
CDR3: CASRHISYEQYF

size: few
J: TRBJ1-1
D: .
V: TRBV5-1
DNA: TGCGCCAGCAGCTTGAACACCGGACAGAACTACATGAACACTGAAGCTTTCTTT
CDR3: CASSLNTGQNYMNTEAFF

size: .
J: TRBJ1-1
D: TRBD1
V: TRBV9
DNA: TGTGCCAGCAGCGCCGGGGACAGCAGGAACACTGAAGCTTTCTTT
CDR3: CASSAGDSRNTEAFF

size: many
J: TRBJ2-1
D: TRBD1
V: TRBV6-1
DNA: TGTGCCAGCAGTGAACCGGGACAGGTATGGCATGAGCAGTTCTTC
CDR3: CASSEPGQVWHEQFF

size: few
J: TRBJ2-7
D: .
V: TRBV4-1
DNA: TGCGCCAGCAGCCAAGAAGCTGGAGCCTACGAGCAGTACTTC
CDR3: CASSQEAGAYEQYF

size: few
J: TRBJ2-7
D: TRBD1
V: TRBV18
DNA: TGTGCCAGCTCACCACAGGGGGACAGTTCCTACGAGCAGTACTTC
CDR3: CASSPQGDSSYEQYF

size: few
J: TRBJ2-1
D: .
V: TRBV20-1
DNA: TGCAGTGCTTCCCGTGGGGGGACCTTGGGCAATGAGCAGTTCTTC
CDR3: CSASRGGTLGNEQFF

size: .
J: TRBJ2-1
D: .
V: TRBV4-2
DNA: TGTGCCAGCAGCCAAGATGCTAGCGACAATGAGCAGTTCTTC
CDR3: CASSQDASDNEQFF

size: few
J: TRBJ1-5
D: .
V: TRBV24-1
DNA: TGTGCCACCAGTGATAACGGGAGGCAGCCCAATCAGCCCCAGCATTTT
CDR3: CATSDNGRQPNQPQHF

size: many
J: TRBJ1-1
D: .
V: TRBV7-2
DNA: TGTGCCAGCAGCTTAGATCCAGGGGACACTGAAGCTTTCTTT
CDR3: CASSLDPGDTEAFF

size: few
J: TRBJ2-2
D: .
V: TRBV7-2
DNA: TGTGCCAGCAGCTCCCAAAGTCCCGGGGAGCTGTTTTTT
CDR3: CASSSQSPGELFF

size: many
J: TRBJ2-3
D: .
V: TRBV7-6
DNA: TGTGCCAGCAGCCCCGGGGTGGGGGGGGCCGTAGATACGCAGTATTTT
CDR3: CASSPGVGGAVDTQYF

size: .
J: TRBJ1-2
D: .
V: TRBV4-2
DNA: TGTGCCAGCAGCCAACGGGGGCAGGAGGCCGCGTCCTACACCTTC
CDR3: CASSQRGQEAASYTF